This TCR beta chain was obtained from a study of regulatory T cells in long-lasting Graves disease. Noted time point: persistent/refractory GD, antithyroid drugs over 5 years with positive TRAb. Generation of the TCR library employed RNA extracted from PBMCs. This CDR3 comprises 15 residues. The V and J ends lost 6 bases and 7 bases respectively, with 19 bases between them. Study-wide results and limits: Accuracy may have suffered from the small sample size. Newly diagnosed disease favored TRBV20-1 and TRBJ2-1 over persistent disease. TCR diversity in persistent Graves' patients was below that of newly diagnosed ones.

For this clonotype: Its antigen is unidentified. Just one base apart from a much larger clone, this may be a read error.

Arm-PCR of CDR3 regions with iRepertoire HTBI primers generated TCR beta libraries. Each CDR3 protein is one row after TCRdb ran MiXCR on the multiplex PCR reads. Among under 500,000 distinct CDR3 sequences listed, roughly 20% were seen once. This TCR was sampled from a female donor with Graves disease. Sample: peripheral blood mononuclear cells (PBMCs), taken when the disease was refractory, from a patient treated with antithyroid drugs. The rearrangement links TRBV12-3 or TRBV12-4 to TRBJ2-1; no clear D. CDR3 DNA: TGTGCCAGCAGGCCCACTAATCTGGGCTCGAATGAGCAGTTCTTC. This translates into CASRPTNLGSNEQFF.